The next 12 T cell receptor beta chains were all read from a single sample in a study of chemoradiotherapy in HPV16-positive cancers. The protocol was immunoSEQ multiplex PCR, while the TCRdb copy is restricted to in-frame clones and leaves out a portion. The data show 25,000 to 40,000 clones, around 89% seen once. This material consisted of blood, taken from a patient who underwent chemoradiotherapy. Receptor source: a human donor with HPV-associated anogenital cancer.

This sequence joins TRBV15 and TRBJ1-5; D is uncertain. From germline, CDR1 is LNHNV and CDR2 YYDKDF (reference sequence). V gave up 4 bases and J gave up 4 bases, with 5 bases separating them. This CDR3 is 12 amino acids long. The CDR3 coding sequence is TGTGCCACCAGCAAATATAATCAGCCCCAGCATTTT. Protein product: CATSKYNQPQHF.

V is TRBV6-6 and J is TRBJ1-6; D gene unclear. Germline V gene sequence: CDR1 MNHNY, CDR2 SVGAGI (reference sequence). CDR3 length: 13 residues. Trimming cost V 2 bases and J 6 bases, with 5 bases left between them. The CDR3 loop reads CASSYAVNSPLHF. CDR3 DNA: TGTGCCAGCAGTTACGCGGTTAATTCACCCCTCCACTTT.

The rearrangement uses TRBV6-1 and TRBJ1-5, with 9 positions matching TRBD1. Germline loops: CDR1 MNHNS, CDR2 SASEGT. The junction had 4 bases not matched to a gene; V was cut back by 1 base and J by 6 bases. This CDR3 spans 15 amino acids. The CDR3 nucleotides read TGTGCCAGCAGTGAAGGGGGGACAGGGAGTCAGCCCCAGCATTTT. Amino acid sequence: CASSEGGTGSQPQHF.

The chain employs TRBV29-1 and TRBJ2-7; TRBD1 matches at 11 bases. Trimming at V came to 5 bases and at J to 5 bases, leaving 5 bases not matched to a gene. This CDR3 comprises 13 residues. Germline CDR1 and CDR2: SQVTM and ANQGSEA. CDR3 region: CSVIRDRGNEQYF. The CDR3 DNA is TGCAGCGTTATCCGGGACAGGGGGAACGAGCAGTACTTC.

The CDR3: CASSIKGTYSNQPQHF. The CDR3 DNA reads TGTGCCAGTAGTATTAAGGGGACGTATAGCAATCAGCCCCAGCATTTT. This rearrangement joins TRBV19 to TRBJ1-5; weak D call: TRBD1 (5 bases). V was clipped by 3 bases and J by 0 bases, with 12 bases between them. The CDR3 sequence is 16 residues long. Germline CDR1 reads LNHDA; CDR2 reads SQIVND (reference sequence).

This rearrangement joins TRBV5-4 to TRBJ2-2, with a tentative D call TRBD1 (5 bases). CDR3 length equals 14 residues. Germline assignment: CDR1 SGHNT and CDR2 YYREEE (reference sequence). The germline V and J ends were trimmed by 4 bases and 1 base, with 8 bases remaining between them. The CDR3 sequence: CASSPTGNTGELFF. The DNA for the CDR3 is TGTGCCAGCAGCCCTACAGGGAACACCGGGGAGCTGTTTTTT. The full variable domain, in which reference TRBV5-4 and TRBJ2-2 provide the parts outside the CDR3, is ETGVTQSPTHLIKTRGQQVTLRCSSQSGHNTVSWYQQALGQGPQFIFQYYREEENGRGNFPPRFSGLQFPNYSSELNVNALELDDSALYLCASSPTGNTGELFFGEGSRLTVL.

This chain connects TRBV5-4 to TRBJ2-1, with D unclear. Germline V gene data show CDR1 as SGHNT and CDR2 as YYREEE (reference sequence). The CDR3 contains 14 residues. The V end lost 4 bases, the J end lost 3 bases, and 11 bases lay between the germline ends. This CDR3 is CASSPRIDYNEQFF. The CDR3 region has the DNA TGTGCCAGCAGCCCGCGCATAGACTACAATGAGCAGTTCTTC.

The chain uses TRBV6-4 and TRBJ2-2; D gene uncertain. V was cut by 3 bases and J by 5 bases, with 7 bases left in between. The CDR3 has 13 amino acids. Germline V lookup: CDR1 MRHNA, CDR2 SNTAGT. For the CDR3, the DNA is TGTGCCAGCAGTGATTTTGAAACCGGGGAGCTGTTTTTT. This sequence encodes CASSDFETGELFF.

This clone appeared once. The gene calls are TRBV19 and TRBJ1-6; D gene uncertain. The length of the CDR3 is 15 residues. V was pared by 2 bases and J by 14 bases, with 19 bases between. Looked up from germline, CDR1 is LNHDA and CDR2 is SQIVND (reference sequence). CDR3 in amino acids: CASSINWRSQLALHF. In nucleotides, the CDR3 is TGTGCCAGTAGTATAAATTGGCGGAGTCAGCTGGCCCTCCACTTT.

The V and J genes are TRBV19 and TRBJ1-2; perhaps TRBD1 as D (5 bases). Germline V gives CDR1 LNHDA, CDR2 SQIVND (reference sequence). V was pared by 5 bases and J by 4 bases, with 8 bases between. This CDR3 is 12 amino acids long. CDR3 loop: CASSGQTYGYTF. The CDR3 bases are TGTGCCAGTAGTGGACAAACCTATGGCTACACCTTC.

The chain couples TRBV14 to TRBJ1-2; 8 nucleotides agree with TRBD1. With 6 bases clipped from V and 5 bases from J, the junction kept 5 bases outside the gene matches. Germline V gene data show CDR1 as SGHDN and CDR2 as FVKESK. This CDR3 is built from 13 residues. The CDR3 region has the DNA TGTGCCAGCAGTGGACAGGGCTTTTATGGCTACACCTTC. It encodes CASSGQGFYGYTF.

The chain links TRBV5-1 to TRBJ1-1; 7 nucleotides agree with TRBD1. V lost 4 bases and J lost 4; bases outside the gene matches: 7. Germline CDR1 is SGHRS and CDR2 is YFSETQ. This CDR3 comprises 14 residues. The CDR3, as DNA: TGCGCCAGCAGCCGCCCGGGACAGCTCACTGAAGCTTTCTTT. Amino acids: CASSRPGQLTEAFF.